This T cell receptor (beta chain) derives from a study of control samples from healthy donors and cancer patients. This CDR3 is 15 amino acids long. Trimming pared 0 bases from V and 2 bases from J, leaving 12 bases between. Germline V gene data show CDR1 as SGHRS and CDR2 as YFSETQ. Libraries were prepared by immunoSEQ multiplex PCR; TCRdb keeps only in-frame clonotypes and omits some of them. Of about 140,000 clones detected, roughly nine tenths appear once; the ten largest clones hold roughly 8.7%. The receptor was derived from a woman in her 30s in good health. Sample: blood. V usage is TRBV5-1 and J usage is TRBJ2-7; D is undetermined. In DNA, the CDR3 is TGCGCCAGCAGCTTGGTCAGTAAGCCTGCCTACGAGCAGTACTTC. Translating it yields CASSLVSKPAYEQYF.